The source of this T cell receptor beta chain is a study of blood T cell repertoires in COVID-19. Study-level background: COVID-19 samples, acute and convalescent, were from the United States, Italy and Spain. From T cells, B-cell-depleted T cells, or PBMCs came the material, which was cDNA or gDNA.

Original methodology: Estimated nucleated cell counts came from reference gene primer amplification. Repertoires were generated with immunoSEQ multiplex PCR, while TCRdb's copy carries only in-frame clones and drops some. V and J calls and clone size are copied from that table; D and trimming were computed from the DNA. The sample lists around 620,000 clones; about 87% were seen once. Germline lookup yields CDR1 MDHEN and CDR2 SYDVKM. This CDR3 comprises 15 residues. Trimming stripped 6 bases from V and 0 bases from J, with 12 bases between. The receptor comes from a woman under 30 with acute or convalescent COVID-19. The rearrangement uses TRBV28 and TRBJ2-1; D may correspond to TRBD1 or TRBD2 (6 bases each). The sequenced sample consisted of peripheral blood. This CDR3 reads CASSLGGSSYNEQFF. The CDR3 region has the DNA TGTGCCAGCAGCTTAGGGGGGAGCTCCTACAATGAGCAGTTCTTC.